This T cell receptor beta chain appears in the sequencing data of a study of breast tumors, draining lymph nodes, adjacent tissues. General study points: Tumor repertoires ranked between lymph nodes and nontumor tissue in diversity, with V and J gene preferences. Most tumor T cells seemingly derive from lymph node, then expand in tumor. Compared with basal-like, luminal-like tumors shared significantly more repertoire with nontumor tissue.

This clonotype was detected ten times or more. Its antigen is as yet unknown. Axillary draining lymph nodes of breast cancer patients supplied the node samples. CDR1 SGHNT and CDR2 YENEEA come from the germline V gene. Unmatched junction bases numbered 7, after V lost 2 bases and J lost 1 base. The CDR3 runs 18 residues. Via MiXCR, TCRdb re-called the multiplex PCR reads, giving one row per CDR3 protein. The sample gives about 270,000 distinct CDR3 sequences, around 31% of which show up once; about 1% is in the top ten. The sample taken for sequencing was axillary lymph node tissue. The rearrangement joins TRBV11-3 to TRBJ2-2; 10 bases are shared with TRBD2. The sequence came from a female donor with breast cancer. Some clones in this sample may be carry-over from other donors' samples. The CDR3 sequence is CASSLHGVAGGNTGELFF. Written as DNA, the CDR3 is TGTGCCAGCAGCTTACACGGGGTAGCGGGAGGGAACACCGGGGAGCTGTTTTTT.